This T cell receptor (beta chain) was found in a study of Graves' ophthalmopathy and Graves' hyperthyroidism. Investigators amplified TCR beta CDR3 regions from RNA transcripts. An opening RT-PCR round employed HTBI primers and preceded a second-round multiplex PCR. TCRdb reanalysed the multiplex PCR reads using MiXCR and keeps one entry per CDR3 protein. The repertoire holds approximately 460,000 distinct CDR3 sequences, with over 13% as singletons. This clonotype was picked up many times. The CDR3 spans 17 residues. After removal of 0 bases from V and 3 bases from J, the junction contained 9 bases not matched to a gene. CDR1 MGHRA and CDR2 YSYEKL come from the germline V gene.

The receptor was derived from a woman aged 25 to 39 with Graves' ophthalmopathy. V and J are TRBV4-1 and TRBJ2-7; 9 nucleotides align to TRBD2. The sequenced sample was blood. The CDR3 is CASSQEWGAGGGYEQYF. For the CDR3, the DNA is TGCGCCAGCAGCCAAGAATGGGGAGCGGGGGGAGGCTACGAGCAGTACTTC.